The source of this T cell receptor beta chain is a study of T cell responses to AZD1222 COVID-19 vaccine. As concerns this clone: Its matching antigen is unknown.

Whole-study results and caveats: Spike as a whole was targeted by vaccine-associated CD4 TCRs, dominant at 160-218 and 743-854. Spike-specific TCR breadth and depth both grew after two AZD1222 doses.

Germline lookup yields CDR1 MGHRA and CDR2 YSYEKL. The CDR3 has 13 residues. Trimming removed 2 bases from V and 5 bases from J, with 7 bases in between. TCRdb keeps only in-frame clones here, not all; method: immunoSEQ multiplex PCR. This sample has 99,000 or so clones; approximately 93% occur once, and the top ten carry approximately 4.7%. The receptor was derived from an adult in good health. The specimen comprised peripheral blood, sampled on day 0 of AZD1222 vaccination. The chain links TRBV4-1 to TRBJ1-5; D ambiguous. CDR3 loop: CASSQSRDQPQHF. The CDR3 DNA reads TGCGCCAGCAGCCAATCCCGGGATCAGCCCCAGCATTTT.